The 9 T cell receptor beta chains listed next were all sequenced from one sample in a study of blood T cell repertoires in COVID-19. Assay: immunoSEQ multiplex PCR; the TCRdb copy retains only in-frame clones and omits some. The sample shows approximately 41,000 clones, about 85% of them seen only once. Sequencing was performed on peripheral blood. All receptors derive from a woman older than 75 with acute or convalescent COVID-19.

The chain combines TRBV19 with TRBJ1-2, with unresolved D. Germline V lookup: CDR1 LNHDA, CDR2 SQIVND (reference sequence). The CDR3 is made up of 14 amino acids. V gave up 7 bases and J gave up 4 bases, with 16 bases separating them. CDR3 in DNA: TGTGCCAGTACCCCAACGGGAGTAACCTATGGCTACACCTTC. Translating it yields CASTPTGVTYGYTF.

The chain combines TRBV19 with TRBJ2-3; a weak D match, TRBD2 (6 bases). This CDR3 is 15 amino acids long. V lost 6 bases and J 0 bases, leaving 13 bases between the germline ends. The germline CDR1 and CDR2 sequences are LNHDA and SQIVND (reference sequence). CDR3: CASSPSRGSTDTQYF. In DNA, the CDR3 is TGTGCCAGTAGCCCTTCCCGGGGGAGCACAGATACGCAGTATTTT.

The genes are TRBV5-6 and TRBJ2-3; 7 positions match TRBD2. The CDR3 is 15 residues long. Germline V gene lookup returns CDR1 SGHDT and CDR2 YYEEEE. Germline trimming cut 3 bases from V and 11 bases from J; bases unmatched to any gene: 15. The CDR3 spells CASSYAGDPSPEQYF. The CDR3 nucleotides read TGTGCCAGCAGCTATGCGGGGGACCCCTCCCCGGAGCAGTATTTT.

V is TRBV7-2 and J is TRBJ1-1; TRBD1 matches 8 bases. The CDR3 totals 14 residues. CDR1 and CDR2 (germline): SGHTA, FQGNSA. The V and J ends lost 3 bases and 5 bases, in that order; junction bases with no gene match: 5. The DNA for the CDR3 is TGTGCCAGCAGCTTTCAGGGGGCTGGAACTGAAGCTTTCTTT. Translation: CASSFQGAGTEAFF.

The CDR3, as DNA: TGTGCTAGTGGTTTGGGACTAGCGGTGGGCACAGATACGCAGTATTTT. It translates to CASGLGLAVGTDTQYF. The chain is built from TRBV12-5 and TRBJ2-3; 9 nucleotides line up with TRBD2. J was trimmed by 1 base and V by 1 base; bases with no gene match: 3. The CDR3 covers 16 residues. Germline loops: CDR1 LGHNT, CDR2 FRNRAP.

J is TRBJ1-1 and V is TRBV7-2, with TRBD1 matching 7 bases. The germline gives CDR1 SGHTA, CDR2 FQGNSA. There are 13 residues in the CDR3. V lost 4 bases to trimming and J lost 5 bases; unmatched junction nucleotides: 4. CDR3 sequence: CASSYDRVTEAFF. CDR3 DNA: TGTGCCAGCAGCTATGACAGGGTGACTGAAGCTTTCTTT.

The V and J genes are TRBV7-8 and TRBJ1-6; TRBD1 matches at 7 bases. Looked up from germline, CDR1 is SGHVS and CDR2 is FQNEAQ. V shed 4 bases, J shed 0 bases, and the junction held 3 bases outside the gene matches. The CDR3 is made up of 16 amino acids. The CDR3 loop reads CASSWGQPSYNSPLHF. CDR3 nucleotides: TGTGCCAGCAGCTGGGGACAGCCCTCCTATAATTCACCCCTCCACTTT. Drawing the rest from reference TRBV7-8 and TRBJ1-6, the complete variable domain is GAGVSQSPRYKVAKRGQDVALRCDPISGHVSLFWYQQALGQGPEFLTYFQNEAQLDKSGLPSDRFFAERPEGSVSTLKIQRTQQEDSAVYLCASSWGQPSYNSPLHFGNGTRLTVT.

The chain combines TRBV3-1 (or the pseudogene TRBV3-2) with TRBJ1-1; 8 positions match TRBD1. Looked up from germline, CDR1 is LGHDT and CDR2 is YNNKEL (reference sequence). V shed 0 bases and J 4 bases; nucleotides not matched to a gene: 4. CDR3 size: 15 residues. CDR3 amino acids: CASSQEDRGSTEAFF. The CDR3 DNA sequence: TGTGCCAGCAGCCAAGAAGACAGGGGATCCACTGAAGCTTTCTTT.

The V and J genes are TRBV3-1 (or the pseudogene TRBV3-2) and TRBJ2-5; D unresolved. V lost 0 bases and J lost 1, with 9 bases in between. The CDR3 has 15 residues. CDR1 and CDR2 (germline): LGHDT, YNNKEL (reference sequence). The CDR3 DNA reads as TGTGCCAGCAGCCAAGATAGAACCTTCCAAGAGACCCAGTACTTC. It is translated as CASSQDRTFQETQYF.